This paragraph covers one T cell receptor beta chain sequence. Its specificity is unknown. The entry originates in a study of regulatory and conventional T cells in RAG deficiency. The study, taken as a whole, reports: Control T-cell subsets had markedly higher Shannon entropy and lower Simpson indices than RAG-deficient patients. In Omenn syndrome, sorted "Tregs" may be peripherally activated cells. Compared with controls, unique Treg TCR beta sequences dropped approximately 100-fold in Omenn syndrome and CID/AS. Patient subsets had shorter CDR3s; Omenn Treg-Tconv overlap exceeded 90%.

Germline V CDR1 and CDR2: SQVTM, ANQGSEA. There are 14 residues in the CDR3. The germline V and J ends were trimmed by 4 bases and 4 bases, with 15 bases remaining between them. Genomic DNA came from blood conventional CD4+ T cells gated CD25-low CD127-high. Sequencing used immunoSEQ multiplex PCR; TCRdb keeps in-frame clones, though not all of them. The repertoire holds roughly 34,000 clones, with roughly three quarters as singletons. The sample was also linked to a second study, of regulatory T cells. From that report: The primer mix had 52 TRBV and 13 TRBJ primers.

Sequenced sample: CD4+ effector T cells sorted from blood. The receptor's source is a human donor in good health. J is TRBJ2-3 and V is TRBV29-1; D unresolved. In DNA, the CDR3 is TGCAGCGTTGGCCGGGCCCGCGTTTCAGATACGCAGTATTTT. Encoded protein: CSVGRARVSDTQYF.